This passage covers 5 T cell receptor beta chains from one sample sequenced in a study of blood T cell repertoires in COVID-19. Using immunoSEQ multiplex PCR, the repertoire was profiled, and TCRdb retains in-frame clones only, with some absent. Of 160,000 or so clones listed, over 75% were seen once; the top ten hold 6.6%. The sequenced sample consisted of PBMCs or T cells enriched from blood (not recorded which). The receptors come from a woman aged 45-65 years who had recovered from COVID-19.

The V gene is TRBV2, the J gene TRBJ1-2, with D unresolved. The V gene lost 4 bases and the J gene lost 8 bases, with 5 bases spanning the gap. Germline loops: CDR1 SNHLY, CDR2 FYNNEI. The CDR3 totals 10 residues. The CDR3 reads CASSAGGYTF. The DNA of the CDR3 is TGTGCCAGCAGTGCCGGGGGCTACACCTTC. Full variable domain (remainder filled in from reference TRBV2 and TRBJ1-2): EPEVTQTPSHQVTQMGQEVILRCVPISNHLYFYWYRQILGQKVEFLVSFYNNEISEKSEIFDDQFSVERPDGSNFTLKIRSTKLEDSAMYFCASSAGGYTFGSGTRLTVV.

This chain links TRBV3-1 (or the pseudogene TRBV3-2) with TRBJ2-1, with 11 bases identical to TRBD1. Looked up from germline, CDR1 is LGHDT and CDR2 is YNNKEL (reference sequence). The ends lost 2 bases at V and 7 bases at J; junction bases unmatched: 7. The CDR3 is 16 residues long. In DNA, the CDR3 is TGTGCCAGCAGCCAAAACCCCGGACAGGGGGCAAATGAGCAGTTCTTC. This translates into CASSQNPGQGANEQFF.

The chain joins TRBV4-3 to TRBJ1-1, with no clear D. Looked up from germline, CDR1 is LGHNA and CDR2 is YSLEER. Trimming stripped 1 base from V and 4 bases from J, with 19 bases between. The CDR3 extends over 17 amino acids. CDR3: CASSQGQRGSLGTEAFF. CDR3 nucleotide sequence: TGCGCCAGCAGCCAAGGTCAGAGAGGCTCCCTGGGCACTGAAGCTTTCTTT.

The rearrangement joins TRBV7-3 to TRBJ2-6; D may be TRBD2 (5 bases). The CDR3 contains 16 residues. Germline V gives CDR1 SGHTA, CDR2 FQGTGA. Trimming removed 4 bases from V and 3 bases from J, with 13 bases in between. This chain's CDR3 is CASSSSPGVGANVLTF. CDR3 DNA: TGTGCCAGCAGCTCATCCCCCGGGGTTGGGGCCAACGTCCTGACTTTC.

The gene calls are TRBV4-3 and TRBJ1-5; the D is unclear. The V gene lost 3 bases and the J gene lost 10 bases, with 16 bases spanning the gap. The CDR3 sequence is 14 residues long. The germline CDR1 and CDR2 sequences are LGHNA and YSLEER. The CDR3 region has the DNA TGCGCCAGCAGCCAGAATAGCGGACCCACCCCCCAGCATTTT. It translates to CASSQNSGPTPQHF.